This T cell receptor beta chain was identified in a study of post-analysis software for immune sequencing data. In the study overall: Included among the disease courses, which were recorded for the cohort, were relapsing-remitting, secondary progressive and progressive-relapsing multiple sclerosis.

As for this clonotype: Its target is unknown.

Sequencing libraries made from TCR beta cDNA carried unique molecular identifiers. Researchers reported roughly 510,000 cDNA molecules coming from approximately 0.95 to 9.8 million T cells. TCRdb recomputed calls from the PCR reads with MiXCR, one row per CDR3 protein. The table has hundreds of thousands of distinct CDR3 sequences, 59% seen once. Broader study findings: Controls' normalized Chao1 diversity significantly exceeded that of multiple sclerosis patients. F measure clustering grouped samples strongly by preparation batch. Patients carried roughly 5 TRBV segments more frequently than controls did, and TRBV5-6, TRBV5-1 and TRBV20-1 were among them.

Looked up from germline, CDR1 is SGHDT and CDR2 is YYEEEE. This CDR3 region has 14 residues. This chain uses TRBV5-6 with TRBJ2-5, with a tentative D call TRBD1 (6 bases). Judging by the DNA end, TRBJ2-7 fits better; the J call may be wrong. This clonotype was obtained from a girl between 2 and 10 years old with multiple sclerosis. Sequenced input: blood. The CDR3 here is CASSLTGHSGEQYF. CDR3 nucleotides: TGTGCCAGCAGCTTGACAGGGCATAGTGGCGAGCAGTACTTC.